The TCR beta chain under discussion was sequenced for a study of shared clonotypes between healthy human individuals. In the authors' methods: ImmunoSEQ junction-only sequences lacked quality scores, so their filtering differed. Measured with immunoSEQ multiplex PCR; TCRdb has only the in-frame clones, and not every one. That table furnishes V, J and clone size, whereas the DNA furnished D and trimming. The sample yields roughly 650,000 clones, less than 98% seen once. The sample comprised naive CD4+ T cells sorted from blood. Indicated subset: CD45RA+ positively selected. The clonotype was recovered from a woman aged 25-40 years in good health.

DNA of the CDR3: TGTGCCACTCAACGACAGGGTGCTAATGAAAAACTGTTTTTT. It encodes CATQRQGANEKLFF. The V and J genes are TRBV6-5 and TRBJ1-4, with 7 bases aligning to TRBD1. The V and J ends lost 10 bases and 3 bases, in that order; junction bases with no gene match: 8. Germline V lookup: CDR1 MNHEY, CDR2 SVGAGI. The CDR3 runs to 14 residues.